This is a list of T cell receptor beta chains from one sample in a study of cytomegalovirus exposure and HLA in healthy donors. Method: immunoSEQ multiplex PCR; TCRdb's copy keeps in-frame clones and lacks some. Altogether 140,000 or so clones are present, 88% being singletons, with the ten largest covering more than 0.5%. Sequencing was done on a sample of PBMCs. The receptors here all came from a middle-aged woman in good health and CMV-seronegative. The conserved cysteine and the conserved F or W are not part of the CDR3 here. The order of the fields is D gene, CDR3 length, V gene, J gene, CDR3 protein. D genes are given only for firm matches.

TRBD1,13,TRBV11-2,TRBJ1-3,ASRSLTGAGNTIY
-,16,TRBV7-9,TRBJ2-1,ASSFALTGLSSYNEQF
TRBD1,14,TRBV4-2,TRBJ2-7,ASSQGPGQGAYEQY
-,13,TRBV7-9,TRBJ2-3,SAWVGETSTDTQY
TRBD1,16,TRBV7-2,TRBJ1-3,ASRGGATGGPSGNTIY
-,13,TRBV18,TRBJ2-5,ASSPPEGVQETQY
TRBD1,10,TRBV28,TRBJ2-7,ASTQGPYEQY
-,12,TRBV29-1,TRBJ2-3,SVAAIASTDTQY
-,12,TRBV7-9,TRBJ2-2,ASSWTVNPGELF
TRBD1,13,TRBV28,TRBJ2-1,ASSSDRGRNNEQF
-,11,TRBV5-4,TRBJ2-7,ASSWARASEQY
TRBD1,12,TRBV29-1,TRBJ1-1,SVAGGGSTTEAF
TRBD2,14,TRBV7-2,TRBJ2-1,ASSLVGAGEGNEQF
TRBD1,13,TRBV5-4,TRBJ2-7,ASSLGGTGPHEQY
TRBD2,13,TRBV6-6,TRBJ2-1,ASSPTSGSSGEQF
-,12,TRBV7-2,TRBJ1-4,ASSPPGGTKKLF
TRBD2,13,TRBV5-4,TRBJ2-5,ASSSGTSGKETQY
TRBD2,17,TRBV4-1,TRBJ2-2,ASSHPRTGLAGGAGELF
-,14,TRBV9,TRBJ2-5,ASSVKPGDSRETQY
-,13,TRBV5-8,TRBJ2-5,ASSLGQRGGETQY
TRBD2,17,TRBV5-1,TRBJ2-3,ASSLEDSGLAESTDTQY
-,10,TRBV5-1,TRBJ2-3,ASSLASDTQY
-,10,TRBV28,TRBJ2-2,ASMRTLGELF
-,11,TRBV7-2,TRBJ1-1,ASRRQMNTEAF
-,11,TRBV5-1,TRBJ1-2,ASSLDREQGYT
TRBD2,12,TRBV6-6,TRBJ2-1,ASKWTSGVNEQF
-,11,TRBV11-2,TRBJ1-2,ASSRPSGEGYT
-,14,TRBV7-9,TRBJ2-3,SSSLSRVSSTDTQY
TRBD2,12,TRBV23-1,TRBJ2-2,ASSQLAATGELF
-,11,TRBV27,TRBJ1-6,ASSSGVESPLH
TRBD1,11,TRBV11-3,TRBJ2-3,ASSPRQGIQRY
-,12,TRBV6-1,TRBJ2-7,ASTKATGTYEQY
-,12,TRBV10-1,TRBJ2-3,ASQGGLSTDTQY
-,13,TRBV6-1,TRBJ2-1,ASSEIYGRYNEQF
TRBD1,13,TRBV6-5,TRBJ1-1,ASSYLGQVHTEAF
TRBD1,14,TRBV5-3,TRBJ1-4,ARSIPHRDSNEKLF
-,13,TRBV6-5,TRBJ2-7,ASSRQPFKPYEQY
-,13,TRBV5-4,TRBJ2-7,ASSLDPGHTYEQY
-,11,TRBV4-1,TRBJ1-5,ASSRQGNQPQH
-,10,TRBV5-1,TRBJ2-5,ASSFESRAQY
TRBD2,14,TRBV4-2,TRBJ2-3,ASSPTSGLSTDTQY
TRBD1,13,TRBV2,TRBJ2-5,ASSPGTAYQETQY
TRBD2,14,TRBV10-3,TRBJ2-3,AISGETSGSGDTQY
TRBD2,12,TRBV30,TRBJ2-2,AWKSGANTGELF
TRBD2,14,TRBV4-3,TRBJ2-1,ASSHRSGGYYNEQF
TRBD1,13,TRBV7-9,TRBJ2-1,ASSLVGQGQNEQF
-,10,TRBV6-4,TRBJ1-4,ASRGGAGKLF
-,12,TRBV19,TRBJ2-7,ASSGTGPFYEQY
TRBD2,13,TRBV30,TRBJ2-1,AWIPLAGVVGEQF
-,13,TRBV27,TRBJ2-7,ASSLSRAGTYEQY
-,11,TRBV30,TRBJ2-3,ASAYFHTDTQY